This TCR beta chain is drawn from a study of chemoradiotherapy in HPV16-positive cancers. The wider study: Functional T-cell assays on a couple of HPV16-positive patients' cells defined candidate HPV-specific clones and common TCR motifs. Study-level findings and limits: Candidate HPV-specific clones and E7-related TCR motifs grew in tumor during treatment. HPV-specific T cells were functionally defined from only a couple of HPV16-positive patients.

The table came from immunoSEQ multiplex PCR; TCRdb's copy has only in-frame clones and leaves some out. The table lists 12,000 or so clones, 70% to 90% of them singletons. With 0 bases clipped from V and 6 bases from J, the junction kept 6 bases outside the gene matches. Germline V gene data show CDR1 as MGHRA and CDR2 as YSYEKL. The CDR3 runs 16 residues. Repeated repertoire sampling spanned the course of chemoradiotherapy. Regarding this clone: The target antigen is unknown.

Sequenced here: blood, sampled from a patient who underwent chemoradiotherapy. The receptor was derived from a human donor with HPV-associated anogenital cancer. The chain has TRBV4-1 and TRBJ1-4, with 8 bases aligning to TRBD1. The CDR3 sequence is CASSQDQDRVDEKLFF. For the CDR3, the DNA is TGCGCCAGCAGCCAAGATCAGGACAGGGTCGATGAAAAACTGTTTTTT.